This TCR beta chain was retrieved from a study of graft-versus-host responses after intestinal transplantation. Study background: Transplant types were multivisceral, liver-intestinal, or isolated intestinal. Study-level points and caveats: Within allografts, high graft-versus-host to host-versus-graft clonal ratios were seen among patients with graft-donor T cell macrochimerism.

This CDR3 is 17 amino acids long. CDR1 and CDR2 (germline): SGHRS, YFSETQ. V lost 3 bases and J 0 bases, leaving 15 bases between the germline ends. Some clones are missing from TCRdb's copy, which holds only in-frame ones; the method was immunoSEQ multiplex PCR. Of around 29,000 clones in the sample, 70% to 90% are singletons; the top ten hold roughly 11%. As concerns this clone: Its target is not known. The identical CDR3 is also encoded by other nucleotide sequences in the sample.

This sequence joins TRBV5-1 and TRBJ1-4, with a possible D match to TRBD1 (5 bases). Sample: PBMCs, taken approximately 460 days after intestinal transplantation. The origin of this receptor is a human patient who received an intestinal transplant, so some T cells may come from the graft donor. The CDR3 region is CASSSGQDLATNEKLFF. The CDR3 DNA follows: TGCGCCAGCAGCTCGGGGCAGGACCTTGCAACTAATGAAAAACTGTTTTTT.